The clone carrying this T cell receptor beta chain was seen a few times. No antigen is known for it. These data originate in a study of T cells in localized non-small cell lung cancer. The CDR3 spans 15 residues. V lost 6 bases to trimming and J lost 2 bases; unmatched junction nucleotides: 4. Germline loops: CDR1 MNHGY, CDR2 SAAAGT. The repertoire was sequenced with immunoSEQ multiplex PCR; TCRdb's copy has only in-frame clones and lacks some. The repertoire holds about 1,300 clones, with 15% to 20% as singletons. Study observations and caveats: One tumor region alone was sequenced, and heterogeneity therefore remains possible. Greater T cell density in blood accompanied longer overall survival.

Here the sequenced sample was normal lung tissue next to the tumor, taken before any cancer treatment. This chain links TRBV6-8 with TRBJ2-1; 10 bases match TRBD1. This TCR came from a woman aged 35 to 70 with stage I lung adenocarcinoma. The CDR3 loop is CASSPDRGPYNEQFF. The CDR3 DNA is TGTGCCAGCAGCCCCGACAGGGGGCCCTACAATGAGCAGTTCTTC.